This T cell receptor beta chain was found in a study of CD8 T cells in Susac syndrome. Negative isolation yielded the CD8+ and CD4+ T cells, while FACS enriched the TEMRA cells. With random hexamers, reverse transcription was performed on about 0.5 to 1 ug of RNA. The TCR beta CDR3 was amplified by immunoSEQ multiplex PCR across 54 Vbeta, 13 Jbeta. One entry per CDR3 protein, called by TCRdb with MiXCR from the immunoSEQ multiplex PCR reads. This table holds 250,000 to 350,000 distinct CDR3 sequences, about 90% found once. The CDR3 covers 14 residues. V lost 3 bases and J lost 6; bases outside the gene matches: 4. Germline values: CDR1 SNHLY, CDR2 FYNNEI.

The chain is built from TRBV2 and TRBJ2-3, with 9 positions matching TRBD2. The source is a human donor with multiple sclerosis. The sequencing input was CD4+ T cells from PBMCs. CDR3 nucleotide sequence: TGTGCCAGCAGTGAGGGACTAGCACCCGATACGCAGTATTTT. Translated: CASSEGLAPDTQYF.